Below are 5 T cell receptor beta chains sequenced from a single sample in a study of blood T cell repertoires in COVID-19. This table comes from immunoSEQ multiplex PCR, and its TCRdb copy is limited to in-frame clones, with some not included. The sample yields a few hundred thousand clones, 85% to 90% seen once. Sequencing used peripheral blood. The receptor source for this set is a woman under 40 with COVID-19, enrolled during active disease.

The chain carries TRBV6-5 and TRBJ2-7; possibly TRBD2 for D (6 bases). This CDR3 comprises 12 residues. The germline V gene encodes CDR1 MNHEY and CDR2 SVGAGI. Between the trimmed V and J ends, which lost 2 bases and 5 bases, there was a span of 7 bases. CDR3 amino acids: CASSYGGNEQYF. The DNA for the CDR3 is TGTGCCAGCAGTTACGGGGGGAACGAGCAGTACTTC.

The chain combines TRBV3-1 (or the pseudogene TRBV3-2) with TRBJ1-5, with D possibly matching TRBD1 (6 bases). CDR1 and CDR2 from the germline V gene are LGHDT and YNNKEL (reference sequence). The CDR3 is 15 residues long. V was shortened by 0 bases and J by 5 bases, with 11 bases between the two germline ends. Here the CDR3 reads CASSQDTGPDQPQHF. CDR3 nucleotide sequence: TGTGCCAGCAGCCAAGATACAGGGCCCGATCAGCCCCAGCATTTT.

V gene TRBV27 combines with J gene TRBJ1-2; 9 nucleotides line up with TRBD1. This CDR3 is built from 15 residues. Germline-derived CDR1 and CDR2 are MNHEY and SMNVEV (reference sequence). Losses at the gene ends were 1 base for V and 4 bases for J; bases not matched to a gene: 4. CDR3 sequence: CASSLYPTGGYGYTF. As DNA, the CDR3 is TGTGCCAGCAGTTTATACCCGACAGGGGGCTATGGCTACACCTTC.

The rearrangement uses TRBV6-6 and TRBJ1-6; 9 bases map to TRBD1. The CDR3 length is 14 residues. The V gene's germline CDR1 is MNHNY and CDR2 SVGAGI (reference sequence). With 11 bases clipped from V and 6 bases from J, the junction kept 8 bases outside the gene matches. The CDR3, as DNA: TGTGCCGGAGGACAGGGGAGGACTAATTCACCCCTCCACTTT. As protein: CAGGQGRTNSPLHF.

The rearrangement links TRBV29-1 to TRBJ1-1, with TRBD1 as a possible D gene (6 bases). V shed 6 bases and J shed 0 bases, with 14 bases lying between them. The CDR3 spans 14 residues. From germline, CDR1 is SQVTM and CDR2 ANQGSEA. CDR3 loop: CSVARDTLNTEAFF. CDR3 nucleotides: TGCAGCGTAGCCCGGGACACCCTGAACACTGAAGCTTTCTTT.